This T cell receptor beta chain is from a study of blood T cells in healthy people across ages. Whole-study context: Template switching retrieved approximately one barcoded beta molecule for each two T cells. Study results and limitations: Researchers deemed the diversity estimates from one million T cells underestimates.

It was approximately 10 milliliters of peripheral blood that were drawn from each donor. Samples each yielded at least 5 micrograms of total RNA. As concerns this clonotype: Its specificity is not known.

PCR was performed a second time for about 6 to 12 cycles using a sample-barcoded 5' primer and a J-beta primer mix. Each CDR3 protein gets one entry after TCRdb re-called the 5' RACE reads with MiXCR. The sample carries approximately 1,000,000 distinct CDR3 sequences, under 55% recorded once. The sequencing sample was made of blood. This clonotype originated in a woman aged 55-70 years in good health.

The CDR3 DNA reads as TGTGCCAGCAGGATGTCGGGACTACCTGGCGAGCAGTACTTC. Residues: CASRMSGLPGEQYF. This rearrangement joins TRBV12-3 or TRBV12-4 to TRBJ2-7; 7 nucleotides match TRBD2. The CDR3 has 14 residues. The V segment lost 6 bases and the J segment 6 bases; nucleotides outside the gene matches: 11.